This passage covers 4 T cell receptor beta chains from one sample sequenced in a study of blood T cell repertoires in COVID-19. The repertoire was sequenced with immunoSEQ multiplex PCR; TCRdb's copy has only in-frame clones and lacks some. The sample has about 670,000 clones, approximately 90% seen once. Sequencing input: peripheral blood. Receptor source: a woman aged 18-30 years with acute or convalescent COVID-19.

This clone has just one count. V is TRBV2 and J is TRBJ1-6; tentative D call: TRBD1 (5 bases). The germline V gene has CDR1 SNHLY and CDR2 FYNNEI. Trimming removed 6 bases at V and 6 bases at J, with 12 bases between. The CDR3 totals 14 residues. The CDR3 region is CASSPKGANSPLHF. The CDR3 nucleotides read TGTGCCAGCAGCCCAAAAGGGGCTAATTCACCCCTCCACTTT.

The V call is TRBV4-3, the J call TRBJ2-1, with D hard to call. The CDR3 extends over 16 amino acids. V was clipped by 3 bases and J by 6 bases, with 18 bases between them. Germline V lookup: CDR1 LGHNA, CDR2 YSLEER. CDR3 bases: TGCGCCAGCAGCCACCGACGGCATAAACTATTCAATGAGCAGTTCTTC. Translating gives CASSHRRHKLFNEQFF.

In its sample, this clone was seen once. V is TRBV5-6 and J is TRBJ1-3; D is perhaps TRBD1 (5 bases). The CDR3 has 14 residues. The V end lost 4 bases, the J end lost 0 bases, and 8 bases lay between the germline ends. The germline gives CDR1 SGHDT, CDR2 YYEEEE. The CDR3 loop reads CASSPQGSGNTIYF. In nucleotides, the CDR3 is TGTGCCAGCAGCCCGCAGGGCTCTGGAAACACCATATATTTT.

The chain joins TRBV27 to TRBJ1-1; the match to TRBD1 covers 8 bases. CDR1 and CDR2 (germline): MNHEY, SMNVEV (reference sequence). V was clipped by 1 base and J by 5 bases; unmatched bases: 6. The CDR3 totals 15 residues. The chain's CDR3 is CASSLYGQGRTEAFF. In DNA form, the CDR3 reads TGTGCCAGCAGTTTATACGGACAGGGACGGACTGAAGCTTTCTTT.